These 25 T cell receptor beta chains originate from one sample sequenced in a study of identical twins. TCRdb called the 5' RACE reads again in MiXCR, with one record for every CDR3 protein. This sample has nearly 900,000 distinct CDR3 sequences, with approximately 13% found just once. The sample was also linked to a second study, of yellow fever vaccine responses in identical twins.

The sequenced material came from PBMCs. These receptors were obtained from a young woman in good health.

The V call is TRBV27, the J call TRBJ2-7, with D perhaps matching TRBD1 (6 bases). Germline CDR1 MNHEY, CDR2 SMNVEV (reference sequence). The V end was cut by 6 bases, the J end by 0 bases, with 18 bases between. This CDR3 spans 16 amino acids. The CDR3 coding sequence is TGTGCCAGCAGGCTAAAGGCGCAGGGGAGCTCCTACGAGCAGTACTTC. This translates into CASRLKAQGSSYEQYF.

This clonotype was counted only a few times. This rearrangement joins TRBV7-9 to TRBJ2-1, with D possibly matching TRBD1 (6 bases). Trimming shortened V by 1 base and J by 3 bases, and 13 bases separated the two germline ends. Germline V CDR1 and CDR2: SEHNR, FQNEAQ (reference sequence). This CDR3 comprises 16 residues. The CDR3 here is CASSLESRGNYNEQFF. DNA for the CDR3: TGTGCCAGCAGCTTAGAATCCAGGGGAAACTACAATGAGCAGTTCTTC.

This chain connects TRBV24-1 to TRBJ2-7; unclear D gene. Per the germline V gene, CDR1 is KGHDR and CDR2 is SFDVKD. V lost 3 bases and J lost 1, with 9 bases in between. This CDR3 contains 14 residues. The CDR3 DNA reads TGTGCCACCAGTGATCCCAGCCAATCCTACGAGCAGTACGTC. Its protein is CATSDPSQSYEQYV.

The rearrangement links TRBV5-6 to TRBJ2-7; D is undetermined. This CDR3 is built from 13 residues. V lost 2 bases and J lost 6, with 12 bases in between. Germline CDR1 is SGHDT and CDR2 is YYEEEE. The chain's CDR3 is CASSFMDTTEQYF. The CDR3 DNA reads TGTGCCAGCAGCTTTATGGATACAACCGAGCAGTACTTC.

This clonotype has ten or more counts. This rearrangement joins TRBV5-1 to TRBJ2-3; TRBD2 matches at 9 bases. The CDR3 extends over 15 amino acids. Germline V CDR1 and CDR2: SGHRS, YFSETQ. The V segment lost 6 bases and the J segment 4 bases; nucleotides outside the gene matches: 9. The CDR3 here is CASKRIAGAADTQYF. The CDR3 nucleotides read TGCGCCAGCAAGCGAATAGCGGGAGCGGCAGATACGCAGTATTTT. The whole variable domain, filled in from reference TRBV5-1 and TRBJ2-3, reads KAGVTQTPRYLIKTRGQQVTLSCSPISGHRSVSWYQQTPGQGLQFLFEYFSETQRNKGNFPGRFSGRQFSNSRSEMNVSTLELGDSALYLCASKRIAGAADTQYFGPGTRLTVL.

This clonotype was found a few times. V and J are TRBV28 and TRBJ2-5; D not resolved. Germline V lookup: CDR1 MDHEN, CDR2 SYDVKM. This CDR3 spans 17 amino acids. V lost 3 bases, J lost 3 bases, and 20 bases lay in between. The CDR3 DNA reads TGTGCCAGCAGTTTTCTTGGTGTGAGGTTTTTAGAAGAGACCCAGTACTTC. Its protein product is CASSFLGVRFLEETQYF.

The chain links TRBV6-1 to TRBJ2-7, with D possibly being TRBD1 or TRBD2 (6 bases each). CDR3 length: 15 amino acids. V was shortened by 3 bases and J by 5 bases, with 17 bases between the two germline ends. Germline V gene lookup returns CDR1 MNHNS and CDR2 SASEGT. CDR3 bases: TGTGCCAGCAGTGAGCAAGGAGGGGGTGTCGACGAGCAGTACTTC. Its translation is CASSEQGGGVDEQYF.

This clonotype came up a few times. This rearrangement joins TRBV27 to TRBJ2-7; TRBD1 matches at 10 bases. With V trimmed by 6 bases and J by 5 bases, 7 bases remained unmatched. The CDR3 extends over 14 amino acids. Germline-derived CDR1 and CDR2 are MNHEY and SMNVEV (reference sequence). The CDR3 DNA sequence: TGTGCCAGCAGCGCGACAGGGGGCAGCCACGAGCAGTACTTC. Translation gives CASSATGGSHEQYF.

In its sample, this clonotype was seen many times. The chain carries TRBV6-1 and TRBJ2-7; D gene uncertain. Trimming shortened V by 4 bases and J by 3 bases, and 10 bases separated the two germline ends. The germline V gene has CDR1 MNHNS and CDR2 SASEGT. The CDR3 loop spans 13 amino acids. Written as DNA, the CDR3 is TGTGCCAGCAGTGCTGAAAAGGGCTACGAGCAGTACGTC. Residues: CASSAEKGYEQYV.

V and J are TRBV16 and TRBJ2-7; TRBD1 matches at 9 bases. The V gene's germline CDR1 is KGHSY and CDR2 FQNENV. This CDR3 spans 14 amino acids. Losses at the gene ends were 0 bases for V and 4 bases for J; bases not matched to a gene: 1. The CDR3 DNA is TGTGCCAGCAGCCAATCGGGGACAGGGTACGAGCAGTACGTC. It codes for CASSQSGTGYEQYV.

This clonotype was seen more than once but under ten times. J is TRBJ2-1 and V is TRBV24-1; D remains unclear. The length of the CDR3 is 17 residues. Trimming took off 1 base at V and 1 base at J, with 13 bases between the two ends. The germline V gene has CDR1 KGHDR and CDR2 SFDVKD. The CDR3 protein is CATSDFAKDRSYNEQFF. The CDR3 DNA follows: TGTGCCACCAGTGATTTTGCTAAGGATAGGTCCTACAATGAGCAGTTCTTC.

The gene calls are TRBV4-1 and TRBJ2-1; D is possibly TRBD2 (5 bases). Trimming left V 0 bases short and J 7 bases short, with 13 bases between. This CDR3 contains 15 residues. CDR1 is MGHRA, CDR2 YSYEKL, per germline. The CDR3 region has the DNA TGCGCCAGCAGCCAAGATCGGCTAGCTGGGAATGAGCAGTTCTTC. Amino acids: CASSQDRLAGNEQFF.

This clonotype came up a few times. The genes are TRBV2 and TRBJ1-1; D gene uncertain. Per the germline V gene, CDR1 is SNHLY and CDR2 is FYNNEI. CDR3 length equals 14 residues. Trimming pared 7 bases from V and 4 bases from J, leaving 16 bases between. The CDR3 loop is CASTIGPTGTEAFF. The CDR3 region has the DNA TGTGCCAGCACTATAGGGCCCACTGGCACTGAAGCTTTCTTT.

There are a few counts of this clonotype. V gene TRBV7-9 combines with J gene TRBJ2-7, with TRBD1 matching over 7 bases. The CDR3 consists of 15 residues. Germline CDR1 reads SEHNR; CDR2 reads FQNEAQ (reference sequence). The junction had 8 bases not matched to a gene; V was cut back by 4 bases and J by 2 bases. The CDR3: CASSSPDRSPYEQYF. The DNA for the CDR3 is TGTGCCAGCAGCTCCCCGGACAGGTCTCCCTACGAGCAGTACTTC.

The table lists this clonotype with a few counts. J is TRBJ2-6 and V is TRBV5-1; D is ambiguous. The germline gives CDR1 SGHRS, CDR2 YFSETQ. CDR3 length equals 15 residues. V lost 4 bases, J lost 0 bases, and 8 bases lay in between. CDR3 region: CASSGSYSGANVLTF. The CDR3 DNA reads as TGCGCCAGCAGCGGCTCTTACTCTGGGGCCAACGTCCTGACTTTC.

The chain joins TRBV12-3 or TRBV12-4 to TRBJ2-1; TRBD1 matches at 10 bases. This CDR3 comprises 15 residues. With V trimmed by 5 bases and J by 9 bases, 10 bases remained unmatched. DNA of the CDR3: TGTGCCAGCAGTCTACCGGGACAGGGGTTCGGTGAGCAGTTCTTC. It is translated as CASSLPGQGFGEQFF.

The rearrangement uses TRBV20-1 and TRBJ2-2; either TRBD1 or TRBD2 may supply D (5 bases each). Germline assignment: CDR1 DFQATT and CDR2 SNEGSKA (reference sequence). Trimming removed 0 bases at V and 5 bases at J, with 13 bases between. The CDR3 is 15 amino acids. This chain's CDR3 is CSARDLGTETGELFF. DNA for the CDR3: TGCAGTGCTAGAGATCTGGGGACGGAGACCGGGGAGCTGTTTTTT.

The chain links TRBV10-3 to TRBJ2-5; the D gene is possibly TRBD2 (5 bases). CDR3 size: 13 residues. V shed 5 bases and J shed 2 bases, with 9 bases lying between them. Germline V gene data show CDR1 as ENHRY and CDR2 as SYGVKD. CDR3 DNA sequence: TGTGCCATCAGTACGAGGGAACAAGAGACCCAGTACTTC. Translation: CAISTREQETQYF.

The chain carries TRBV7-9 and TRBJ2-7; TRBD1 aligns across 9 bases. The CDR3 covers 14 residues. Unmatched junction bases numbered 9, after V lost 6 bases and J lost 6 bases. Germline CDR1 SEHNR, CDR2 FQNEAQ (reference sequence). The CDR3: CASRPGQGSFEQYF. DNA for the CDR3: TGTGCCAGCAGGCCCGGACAGGGGTCATTCGAGCAGTACTTC.

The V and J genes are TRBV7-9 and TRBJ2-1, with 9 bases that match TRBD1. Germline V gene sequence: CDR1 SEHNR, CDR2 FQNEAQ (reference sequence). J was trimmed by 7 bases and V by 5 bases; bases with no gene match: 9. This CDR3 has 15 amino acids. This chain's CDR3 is CASSQTGTGLNEQFF. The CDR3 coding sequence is TGTGCCAGCAGCCAGACCGGGACAGGGTTGAATGAGCAGTTCTTC.

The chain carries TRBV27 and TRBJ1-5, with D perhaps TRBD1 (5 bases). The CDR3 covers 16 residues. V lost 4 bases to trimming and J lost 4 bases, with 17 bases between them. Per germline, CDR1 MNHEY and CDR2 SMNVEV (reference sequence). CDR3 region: CASSWRGLAGNQPQHF. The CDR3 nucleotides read TGTGCCAGCAGTTGGCGGGGCCTCGCGGGAAATCAGCCCCAGCATTTT.

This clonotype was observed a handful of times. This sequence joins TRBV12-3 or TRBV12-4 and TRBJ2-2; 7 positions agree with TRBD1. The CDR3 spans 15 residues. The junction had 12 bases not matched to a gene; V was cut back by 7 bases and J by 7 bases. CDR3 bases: TGTGCCAGCATCTTCACAACAGGGGTTGGCGGGGAGCTGTTTTTT. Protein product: CASIFTTGVGGELFF.

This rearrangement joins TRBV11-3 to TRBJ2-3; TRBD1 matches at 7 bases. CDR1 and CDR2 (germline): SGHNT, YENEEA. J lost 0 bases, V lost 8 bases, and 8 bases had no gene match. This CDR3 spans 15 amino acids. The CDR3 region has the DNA TGTGCCAGCGGATCACAGGGGACAAGCACAGATACGCAGTATTTT. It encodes CASGSQGTSTDTQYF.

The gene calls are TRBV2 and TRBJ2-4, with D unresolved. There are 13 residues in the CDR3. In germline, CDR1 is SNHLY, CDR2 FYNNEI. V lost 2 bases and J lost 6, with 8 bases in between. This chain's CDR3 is CASSETPTNIQYF. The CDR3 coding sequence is TGTGCCAGCAGTGAAACCCCGACAAACATTCAGTACTTC. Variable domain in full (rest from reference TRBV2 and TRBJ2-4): EPEVTQTPSHQVTQMGQEVILRCVPISNHLYFYWYRQILGQKVEFLVSFYNNEISEKSEIFDDQFSVERPDGSNFTLKIRSTKLEDSAMYFCASSETPTNIQYFGAGTRLSVL.

The CDR3 nucleotides read TGTGCCAGCAGCCGTGACAGGAATGAGCAGTACGTC. This sequence encodes CASSRDRNEQYV. The chain is built from TRBV27 and TRBJ2-7; D is perhaps TRBD1 (6 bases). Between the trimmed V and J ends, which lost 6 bases and 7 bases, there was a span of 13 bases. The germline V gene encodes CDR1 MNHEY and CDR2 SMNVEV (reference sequence). The CDR3 is 12 residues long.